One and the same sample provided the 30 T cell receptor beta chains below, sequenced in a study of blood T cells in healthy people across ages. Next came a second PCR, run for 7 to 11 cycles, which used a sample-barcoded 5' primer along with a J-beta primer mix. TCRdb used MiXCR to reprocess the 5' RACE reads, holding one entry per CDR3 protein. The repertoire holds more than 700,000 distinct CDR3 sequences, with about 47% as singletons. The sample consisted of blood. Receptor source: a man older than 75 in good health.

This clonotype was seen repeatedly, ten times or more. The chain recombines TRBV7-6 with TRBJ1-1, with TRBD1 as a possible D gene (6 bases). Germline CDR1 and CDR2: SGHVS and FNYEAQ. The CDR3 sequence is 16 residues long. Trimming pared 1 base from V and 0 bases from J, leaving 12 bases between. CDR3 sequence reads: CASSLGGGALNTEAFF. In DNA, the CDR3 is TGTGCCAGCAGCTTAGGGGGGGGGGCGTTGAACACTGAAGCTTTCTTT.

The table lists this clonotype with a few counts. The chain couples TRBV6-1 to TRBJ2-3; no definite D call. Germline V gives CDR1 MNHNS, CDR2 SASEGT. V was clipped by 3 bases and J by 4 bases, with 11 bases between them. The length of the CDR3 is 14 residues. This CDR3 is CASSERTAPDTQYF. The CDR3 DNA sequence: TGTGCCAGCAGTGAGCGGACCGCCCCAGATACGCAGTATTTT.

The J gene is TRBJ2-5, the V gene TRBV4-1; D is unresolved. The J call is in doubt because the DNA end fits TRBJ2-7 better. This CDR3 spans 15 amino acids. Germline V gives CDR1 MGHRA, CDR2 YSYEKL. CDR3 sequence reads: CASSQVGKKLYEQYF. The CDR3 coding sequence is TGCGCCAGCAGCCAAGTCGGAAAGAAACTCTACGAGCAGTACTTC.

V is TRBV20-1 and J is TRBJ2-4; D gene ambiguous. The CDR3 is 14 residues long. V was shortened by 0 bases and J by 3 bases, with 9 bases between the two germline ends. In germline, CDR1 is DFQATT, CDR2 SNEGSKA (reference sequence). In DNA, the CDR3 is TGCAGTGCTAGAGATGGAGTAATCAAAAACATTCAGTACTTC. It translates to CSARDGVIKNIQYF.

The chain couples TRBV21-1 to TRBJ2-3; the table's TRBD2 call for D was not verified on the DNA. TRBV21-1 is reported as a pseudogene. This CDR3 has 18 residues. The CDR3 DNA reads as TGTGCCAGCAGCTCACCGGGACTAGCGTCAGCTTTGTCGGATACGCAGTATTTT. Encoded protein: CASSSPGLASALSDTQYF.

In this sample, this clonotype turned up a few times. V gene TRBV5-1 combines with J gene TRBJ1-1; D gene ambiguous. The CDR3 runs to 14 residues. Per germline, CDR1 SGHRS and CDR2 YFSETQ. The V gene lost 5 bases and the J gene lost 3 bases, with 14 bases spanning the gap. The CDR3 reads CASRRTAPDTEAFF. The CDR3 DNA is TGCGCCAGCAGGCGGACCGCGCCGGACACTGAAGCTTTCTTT.

The chain employs TRBV5-1 and TRBJ1-1, with 8 positions matching TRBD1. The CDR3 is 14 residues long. V lost 4 bases, J lost 4 bases, and 6 bases stayed unmatched. CDR1 and CDR2 from the germline V gene are SGHRS and YFSETQ. CDR3 nucleotides: TGCGCCAGCAGCAAATCCGGGACAGGCACTGAAGCTTTCTTT. Protein product: CASSKSGTGTEAFF.

The V gene is TRBV4-1, the J gene TRBJ2-6; unclear D gene. Germline V gene sequence: CDR1 MGHRA, CDR2 YSYEKL. Trimming shortened V by 2 bases and J by 3 bases, and 5 bases separated the two germline ends. This CDR3 spans 14 amino acids. The CDR3 loop reads CASSQPFGANVLTF. As DNA, the CDR3 is TGCGCCAGCAGCCAACCGTTTGGGGCCAACGTCCTGACTTTC.

This clonotype was counted between two and nine times. The chain combines TRBV7-8 with TRBJ2-5; maybe TRBD1 (5 bases). Germline CDR1 is SGHVS and CDR2 is FQNEAQ. This CDR3 is 14 amino acids long. The V gene lost 1 base and the J gene lost 1 base, with 7 bases spanning the gap. The CDR3 loop reads CASSLVRAQETQYF. The CDR3, as DNA: TGTGCCAGCAGCTTAGTCAGGGCCCAAGAGACCCAGTACTTC.

The chain uses TRBV20-1 and TRBJ1-2, with 10 bases that match TRBD1. The ends lost 8 bases at V and 7 bases at J; junction bases unmatched: 4. Germline V gene data show CDR1 as DFQATT and CDR2 as SNEGSKA (reference sequence). The CDR3 has 11 residues. The CDR3 protein is CSSDRGLGYTF. Written as DNA, the CDR3 is TGCAGTTCCGACAGGGGGCTTGGCTACACCTTC.

V is TRBV14 and J is TRBJ1-2; perhaps TRBD1 as D (5 bases). This CDR3 spans 16 amino acids. V gave up 4 bases and J gave up 5 bases, with 20 bases separating them. Germline V CDR1 and CDR2: SGHDN, FVKESK. The CDR3 spells CASSLRAQTEDYGYTF. In nucleotides, the CDR3 is TGTGCCAGCAGCCTCAGGGCCCAGACAGAAGATTATGGCTACACCTTC.

This clonotype was counted between two and nine times. This sequence joins TRBV7-2 and TRBJ2-5; 8 bases fit TRBD1. CDR1 and CDR2 from the germline V gene are SGHTA and FQGNSA. This CDR3 spans 17 amino acids. Trimming cost V 0 bases and J 1 base; bases outside gene matches: 7. CDR3 sequence reads: CASSLALAGGLQETQYF. The CDR3, as DNA: TGTGCCAGCAGCTTAGCGCTGGCAGGGGGCCTCCAAGAGACCCAGTACTTC.

The J gene is TRBJ2-1, the V gene TRBV29-1, with 8 positions matching TRBD2. The CDR3 runs 15 residues. Germline loops: CDR1 SQVTM, CDR2 ANQGSEA. Losses at the gene ends were 2 bases for V and 9 bases for J; bases not matched to a gene: 12. The CDR3 DNA is TGCAGCGTTGAAATCCTAGCGGGTAGTTTTGGTGAGCAGTTCTTC. It codes for CSVEILAGSFGEQFF.

This clonotype was counted a few times. The chain joins TRBV7-8 to TRBJ1-1, with TRBD1 matching 9 bases. The J segment lost 2 bases and the V segment lost 0 bases, leaving 1 base of the junction unmatched. Germline V gives CDR1 SGHVS, CDR2 FQNEAQ. The CDR3 length is 15 residues. As DNA, the CDR3 is TGTGCCAGCAGCTTAGCGACAGGGGGAAACACTGAAGCTTTCTTT. Translated, it gives CASSLATGGNTEAFF.

The chain recombines TRBV18 with TRBJ2-7; weak D call: TRBD1 (6 bases). V shed 6 bases and J shed 7 bases, with 25 bases lying between them. The germline V gene encodes CDR1 KGHSH and CDR2 LQKENI. This CDR3 is built from 16 residues. CDR3 in amino acids: CASSPLDRFGDNEQYF. The CDR3 DNA sequence: TGTGCCAGCTCTCCGCTCGACAGGTTTGGGGACAATGAGCAGTACTTC.

The rearrangement links TRBV4-2 to TRBJ2-7; TRBD1 aligns across 11 bases. The CDR3 consists of 16 residues. The V segment lost 1 base and the J segment 2 bases; nucleotides outside the gene matches: 4. Germline V gene lookup returns CDR1 LGHNA and CDR2 YNFKEQ. CDR3 in DNA: TGTGCCAGCAGCCAAGCGGCGGGACAGGGGGCCTACGAGCAGTACTTC. Protein: CASSQAAGQGAYEQYF.

In this sample, this clonotype turned up a few times. CDR3 coding DNA: TGTGCCACCAGCAGGCCGGGAGGAATAGTTGCCGGGGAGCTGTTTTTT. This sequence encodes CATSRPGGIVAGELFF. This rearrangement joins TRBV15 to TRBJ2-2; TRBD2 agrees at 7 bases. The CDR3 length is 16 residues. V was pared by 3 bases and J by 6 bases, with 10 bases of the junction left unmatched. Germline-derived CDR1 and CDR2 are LNHNV and YYDKDF (reference sequence). Combining the CDR3 with reference TRBV15 and TRBJ2-2 gives the whole variable domain DAMVIQNPRYQVTQFGKPVTLSCSQTLNHNVMYWYQQKSSQAPKLLFHYYDKDFNNEADTPDNFQSRRPNTSFCFLDIRSPGLGDTAMYLCATSRPGGIVAGELFFGEGSRLTVL.

The genes are TRBV7-9 and TRBJ2-2; D unclear. V lost 5 bases and J 5 bases, leaving 9 bases between the germline ends. The CDR3 contains 13 residues. The germline V gene encodes CDR1 SEHNR and CDR2 FQNEAQ (reference sequence). CDR3 nucleotides: TGTGCCAGCAGCCCCGGTAGAACCGGGGAGCTGTTTTTT. Protein sequence: CASSPGRTGELFF.

This clonotype was counted a few times. This chain's CDR3 is CASSSSTLYTF. The CDR3 DNA follows: TGCGCCAGCAGCTCAAGTACGCTCTACACCTTC. The chain is built from TRBV5-1 and TRBJ1-2; D is ambiguous. V dropped 3 bases and J dropped 10 bases, with 10 bases sitting between them. The germline gives CDR1 SGHRS, CDR2 YFSETQ. The CDR3 totals 11 residues.

This clonotype was seen a few times. The chain links TRBV9 to TRBJ2-7; 8 bases map to TRBD1. The V segment lost 0 bases and the J segment 6 bases; nucleotides outside the gene matches: 11. Germline assignment: CDR1 SGDLS and CDR2 YYNGEE. The CDR3 spans 16 residues. The CDR3 nucleotides are TGTGCCAGCAGCGTAGATGGGGACAGGCCTGTCGGCGAGCAGTACTTC. It encodes CASSVDGDRPVGEQYF.

This rearrangement joins TRBV12-3 or TRBV12-4 to TRBJ2-7, with a weak D call TRBD2 (6 bases). The V end lost 5 bases, the J end lost 12 bases, and 17 bases lay between the germline ends. The CDR3 runs to 12 residues. CDR3 sequence: CASSLGEAPRYF. The CDR3 nucleotides are TGTGCCAGCAGTCTCGGGGAGGCTCCCCGGTACTTC.

This clonotype occurred many times. The chain employs TRBV7-2 and TRBJ2-7; no reliable D call. The CDR3 sequence is 12 residues long. Germline lookup yields CDR1 SGHTA and CDR2 FQGNSA. V was clipped by 4 bases and J by 4 bases, with 8 bases between them. The DNA of the CDR3 is TGTGCCAGCAGCTCACTCGTGTACGAGCAGTACTTC. Translating it yields CASSSLVYEQYF.

The CDR3 is CSATPPGTGLAFF. DNA for the CDR3: TGCAGTGCTACTCCACCCGGGACAGGGCTGGCTTTCTTT. The V and J genes are TRBV20-1 and TRBJ1-1; 9 bases map to TRBD1. The CDR3 spans 13 residues. V lost 4 bases to trimming and J lost 11 bases; unmatched junction nucleotides: 11. The germline gives CDR1 DFQATT, CDR2 SNEGSKA (reference sequence).

This chain uses TRBV10-3 with TRBJ2-5, with D perhaps TRBD1 (6 bases). The CDR3 length is 14 residues. Germline V gene data show CDR1 as ENHRY and CDR2 as SYGVKD. The V gene lost 5 bases and the J gene lost 11 bases, with 21 bases spanning the gap. CDR3 nucleotides: TGTGCCATCAGTTCCGGGACACTGGAGGAGGAGCAGTACTTC. As protein: CAISSGTLEEEQYF.

This rearrangement joins TRBV10-2 to TRBJ2-5; D may match TRBD1 or TRBD2 (6 bases each). CDR1 and CDR2 from the germline V gene are WSHSY and SAAADI. V shed 11 bases and J shed 1 base, with 17 bases lying between them. The CDR3 has 14 residues. For the CDR3, the DNA is TGCGCCTGTCGGGGGCAGGCCCCCCAAGAGACCCAGTACTTC. This translates into CACRGQAPQETQYF.

The chain couples TRBV30 to TRBJ2-7, with TRBD2 matching over 7 bases. The V gene's germline CDR1 is GTSNPN and CDR2 SVGIG (reference sequence). Trimming took 5 bases from V and 7 from J; bases not matched to a gene: 11. This CDR3 is built from 13 residues. The CDR3 sequence is CAWGTAGVGEQYF. In nucleotides, the CDR3 is TGTGCCTGGGGGACCGCGGGAGTGGGTGAGCAGTACTTC.

This chain connects TRBV20-1 to TRBJ2-7; D assignment may be TRBD1 or TRBD2 (6 bases each). The CDR3 covers 16 residues. Germline V gene data show CDR1 as DFQATT and CDR2 as SNEGSKA (reference sequence). The V gene lost 6 bases and the J gene lost 0 bases, with 21 bases spanning the gap. CDR3 nucleotides: TGCAGTGCCCGGGGAGGCAGGGGCTATAGCTCCTACGAGCAGTACTTC. Its protein is CSARGGRGYSSYEQYF.

A single count supports this clonotype. The rearrangement uses TRBV5-5 and TRBJ2-4; 9 bases are shared with TRBD1. Looked up from germline, CDR1 is SGHKS and CDR2 is YYEKEE (reference sequence). The junction had 13 bases not matched to a gene; V was cut back by 5 bases and J by 13 bases. CDR3 length: 14 residues. CDR3 sequence reads: CASRNQQGAGKQYF. The CDR3 bases are TGTGCCAGCAGAAATCAACAGGGGGCGGGCAAGCAGTACTTC. Together with reference TRBV5-5 and TRBJ2-4, the CDR3 gives the full variable domain: DAGVTQSPTHLIKTRGQQVTLRCSPISGHKSVSWYQQVLGQGPQFIFQYYEKEERGRGNFPDRFSARQFPNYSSELNVNALLLGDSALYLCASRNQQGAGKQYFGAGTRLSVL.

This clonotype was seen a handful of times. J is TRBJ2-1 and V is TRBV19; 11 nucleotides line up with TRBD2. CDR3 size: 15 residues. V lost 5 bases, J lost 7 bases, and 7 bases stayed unmatched. Germline-derived CDR1 and CDR2 are LNHDA and SQIVND (reference sequence). The CDR3 DNA is TGTGCCAGTAGTCTCTCCAGGACTAGCGGGAATGAGCAGTTCTTC. This encodes CASSLSRTSGNEQFF. Variable domain in full (rest from reference TRBV19 and TRBJ2-1): DGGITQSPKYLFRKEGQNVTLSCEQNLNHDAMYWYRQDPGQGLRLIYYSQIVNDFQKGDIAEGYSVSREKKESFPLTVTSAQKNPTAFYLCASSLSRTSGNEQFFGPGTRLTVL.

The rearrangement links TRBV7-3 to TRBJ2-1; the match to TRBD1 covers 8 bases. Trimming took 5 bases from V and 13 from J; bases not matched to a gene: 10. The CDR3 is 13 residues long. CDR1 is SGHTA and CDR2 is FQGTGA in the germline V gene. CDR3 nucleotide sequence: TGTGCCAGCAGCCGCACAGGGGGAGAGGCCCAGTTCTTC. This gives the protein CASSRTGGEAQFF.